The 25 T cell receptor beta chains reported below all come from one sample, sequenced in a study of T cell repertoires in cytomegalovirus infection. These receptors are not linked to any known antigen. TCRdb re-analysed the reads in MiXCR, keeping a single row per CDR3 protein. The sample records approximately 1,000,000 distinct CDR3 sequences, less than 40% being singletons. The sequencing here drew on cultured CD8+ T cells from PBMCs, taken from culture after CMV antigen stimulation. These receptors were taken from a human donor in good health (CMV status not recorded). Some clones in this sample may be carry-over from other donors' samples.

There are a few counts of this clonotype. The CDR3 loop is CASSNGDTTYEQYF. The DNA of the CDR3 is TGTGCCAGCAGTAACGGGGACACCACCTACGAGCAGTACTTC. The chain is built from TRBV12-3 or TRBV12-4 and TRBJ2-7; tentative D call: TRBD1 (6 bases). Trimming removed 5 bases from V and 2 bases from J, with 13 bases in between. The CDR3 length is 14 residues.

The chain carries TRBV15 and TRBJ1-2; D is ambiguous. The CDR3 is 14 amino acids. Germline CDR1 reads LNHNV; CDR2 reads YYDKDF (reference sequence). Between the trimmed V and J ends, which lost 4 bases and 6 bases, there was a span of 15 bases. This CDR3 is CATSTPWRSDGYTF. CDR3 nucleotide sequence: TGTGCCACCAGCACCCCTTGGAGAAGCGATGGCTACACCTTC.

The rearrangement links TRBV6-6 to TRBJ1-2; TRBD1 matches 9 bases. The length of the CDR3 is 15 residues. Germline V gives CDR1 MNHNY, CDR2 SVGAGI (reference sequence). J was trimmed by 5 bases and V by 6 bases; bases with no gene match: 10. CDR3 sequence (DNA): TGTGCCAGCAGCGAGACCGGGACAGGGTTTTATGGCTACACCTTC. This encodes CASSETGTGFYGYTF.

On this clonotype: A read error may account for a junction end that differs from germline. The rearrangement uses TRBV18 and TRBJ2-2; perhaps TRBD2 as D (5 bases). Germline V CDR1 and CDR2: KGHSH, LQKENI. The CDR3 totals 16 residues. The CDR3 bases are TGTGCCAGGTCACCGATGGAGGCTAATAGGGACGGGGAGCTGTTTTTT. Translating gives CARSPMEANRDGELFF.

This chain uses TRBV12-3 or TRBV12-4 with TRBJ2-1; possible D gene TRBD2, 6 bases. This CDR3 region has 13 residues. V was cut by 4 bases and J by 9 bases, with 13 bases left in between. The CDR3 is CASSSTSSGEQFF. The CDR3 DNA reads as TGTGCCAGCAGTTCTACTAGCTCGGGTGAGCAGTTCTTC.

A few counts support this clonotype. The J gene is TRBJ2-7, the V gene TRBV6-1; D is unresolved. This CDR3 has 13 amino acids. Trimming cost V 2 bases and J 4 bases, with 9 bases left between them. Germline V gene sequence: CDR1 MNHNS, CDR2 SASEGT. The CDR3 coding sequence is TGTGCCAGCAGTGAATCTGGAGAATACGAGCAGTACGTC. It yields the protein CASSESGEYEQYV.

About this clonotype: The junction and the germline gene differ at one end; a read error may be behind it. The V call is TRBV25-1, the J call TRBJ2-5; 8 nucleotides match TRBD2. The CDR3 sequence is 12 residues long. Germline-derived CDR1 and CDR2 are MGHDK and SYGVNS. The CDR3: CASSEWTGGIAF. CDR3 in DNA: TGTGCCAGCAGTGAATGGACGGGGGGGATAGCCTTC.

This chain uses TRBV2 with TRBJ2-7; a possible D gene is TRBD1 (5 bases). The CDR3 has 12 amino acids. The germline V gene has CDR1 SNHLY and CDR2 FYNNEI. V was clipped by 0 bases and J by 6 bases, with 6 bases between them. The chain's CDR3 is CASSEAQGEQYF. Written as DNA, the CDR3 is TGTGCCAGCAGTGAAGCCCAGGGCGAGCAGTACTTC.

This clonotype was seen at least ten times. The gene calls are TRBV7-2 and TRBJ1-2; D ambiguous. V dropped 1 base and J dropped 3 bases, with 9 bases sitting between them. Germline V CDR1 and CDR2: SGHTA, FQGNSA. There are 14 residues in the CDR3. The CDR3 here is CASSLGVGDYGYTF. In DNA form, the CDR3 reads TGTGCCAGCAGCTTAGGGGTAGGCGACTATGGCTACACCTTC.

The chain employs TRBV6-5 and TRBJ1-1; D is unclear. V lost 0 bases, J lost 4 bases, and 6 bases lay in between. The CDR3 length is 13 residues. Germline-derived CDR1 and CDR2 are MNHEY and SVGAGI. The CDR3 reads CASSYSEFTEAFF. CDR3 bases: TGTGCCAGCAGTTACTCGGAGTTCACTGAAGCTTTCTTT.

This clonotype was counted between two and nine times. The chain carries TRBV7-3 and TRBJ2-3, with TRBD2 identical over 7 bases. This CDR3 contains 16 residues. The ends lost 3 bases at V and 2 bases at J; junction bases unmatched: 8. CDR1 SGHTA and CDR2 FQGTGA come from the germline V gene. The CDR3 loop reads CASSLVAGDLTDTQYF. CDR3 DNA sequence: TGTGCCAGCAGCTTGGTAGCGGGCGACCTCACAGATACGCAGTATTTT. The variable domain in full, with the rest retrieved from reference TRBV7-3 and TRBJ2-3, is GAGVSQTPSNKVTEKGKYVELRCDPISGHTALYWYRQSLGQGPEFLIYFQGTGAADDSGLPNDRFFAVRPEGSVSTLKIQRTERGDSAVYLCASSLVAGDLTDTQYFGPGTRLTVL.

The chain links TRBV4-1 to TRBJ2-2; D possibly corresponds to TRBD1 (6 bases). This CDR3 contains 16 residues. The V gene's germline CDR1 is MGHRA and CDR2 YSYEKL. V was shortened by 1 base and J by 5 bases, with 14 bases between the two germline ends. The CDR3 region is CASSQVALQGTGELFF. In DNA, the CDR3 is TGCGCCAGCAGCCAAGTCGCCCTCCAGGGGACCGGGGAGCTGTTTTTT.

This chain joins TRBV10-3 and TRBJ1-2, with TRBD1 identical over 10 bases. CDR1 ENHRY and CDR2 SYGVKD come from the germline V gene. Trimming at V came to 3 bases and at J to 3 bases, leaving 10 bases not matched to a gene. The CDR3 totals 17 residues. The CDR3 region has the DNA TGTGCCATCAGTGACCACCATAGGGACAGGGGAGACTATGGCTACACCTTC. This codes for CAISDHHRDRGDYGYTF.

This chain uses TRBV7-3 with TRBJ2-5, with no clear D. This CDR3 is built from 15 residues. V dropped 5 bases and J dropped 4 bases, with 17 bases sitting between them. Germline assignment: CDR1 SGHTA and CDR2 FQGTGA. The CDR3: CASSPTGLVGETQYF. Here the CDR3 DNA reads TGTGCCAGCAGCCCTACCGGGTTAGTTGGAGAGACCCAGTACTTC.

This clonotype was detected a few times. The chain employs TRBV7-9 and TRBJ1-1; D not resolved. Germline CDR1 and CDR2: SEHNR and FQNEAQ (reference sequence). V dropped 5 bases and J dropped 1 base, with 14 bases sitting between them. CDR3 length: 15 residues. DNA of the CDR3: TGTGCCAGCAGCCCTCCTGCGCGGGAGAACACTGAAGCTTTCTTT. It yields the protein CASSPPARENTEAFF.

In its sample, this clonotype was seen many times. V usage is TRBV7-8 and J usage is TRBJ1-1, with 7 bases that match TRBD1. V lost 4 bases, J lost 4 bases, and 9 bases stayed unmatched. CDR3 size: 15 residues. Germline loops: CDR1 SGHVS, CDR2 FQNEAQ. The CDR3: CASSYPTGLSTEAFF. The CDR3 DNA follows: TGTGCCAGCAGCTACCCGACAGGGTTGAGCACTGAAGCTTTCTTT. Full variable domain (missing parts from reference TRBV7-8 and TRBJ1-1): GAGVSQSPRYKVAKRGQDVALRCDPISGHVSLFWYQQALGQGPEFLTYFQNEAQLDKSGLPSDRFFAERPEGSVSTLKIQRTQQEDSAVYLCASSYPTGLSTEAFFGQGTRLTVV.

This clonotype was seen only a few times. The gene calls are TRBV10-3 and TRBJ2-7; 7 bases match TRBD2. V gave up 4 bases and J gave up 4 bases; unmatched junction bases: 7. The CDR3 runs to 14 residues. Germline assignment: CDR1 ENHRY and CDR2 SYGVKD. The chain's CDR3 is CAISGQTSAYEQYF. CDR3 sequence (DNA): TGTGCCATCAGTGGACAAACTAGCGCGTACGAGCAGTACTTC.

Concerning this clonotype itself: A much larger clone lies a single base off, so this may be a read error. The CDR3 sequence: CVSLLDWGNEQFF. CDR3 nucleotide sequence: TGTGTCAGCTTACTAGACTGGGGCAATGAGCAGTTCTTC. The V call is TRBV7-8, the J call TRBJ2-1; possible D gene TRBD2, 5 bases. The CDR3 runs to 13 residues. Per the germline V gene, CDR1 is SGHVS and CDR2 is FQNEAQ.

This clonotype was counted a few times. The chain couples TRBV7-6 to TRBJ2-3, with D unclear. V shed 4 bases and J shed 2 bases, with 13 bases lying between them. Germline V gene data show CDR1 as SGHVS and CDR2 as FNYEAQ. The CDR3 sequence is 15 residues long. The CDR3 loop reads CASSSEVGSTDTQYF. The DNA of the CDR3 is TGTGCCAGCAGCTCAGAGGTGGGGTCCACAGATACGCAGTATTTT. The complete variable domain, with remaining parts taken from reference TRBV7-6 and TRBJ2-3, reads GAGVSQSPRYKVTKRGQDVALRCDPISGHVSLYWYRQALGQGPEFLTYFNYEAQQDKSGLPNDRFSAERPEGSISTLTIQRTEQRDSAMYRCASSSEVGSTDTQYFGPGTRLTVL.

The chain joins TRBV24-1 to TRBJ2-1; D is unclear. The CDR3 is 14 residues long. Germline-derived CDR1 and CDR2 are KGHDR and SFDVKD. Trimming took off 0 bases at V and 0 bases at J, with 2 bases between the two ends. The CDR3 spells CATSDLVSYNEQFF. CDR3 sequence (DNA): TGTGCCACCAGTGATTTGGTCTCCTACAATGAGCAGTTCTTC.

The V call is TRBV19, the J call TRBJ2-3, with D hard to call. Between the trimmed V and J ends, which lost 5 bases and 3 bases, there was a span of 15 bases. Germline-derived CDR1 and CDR2 are LNHDA and SQIVND (reference sequence). The CDR3 consists of 15 residues. CDR3 nucleotide sequence: TGTGCCAGTAGTTTAAACATTGGCCGGACAGATACGCAGTATTTT. Translated, it gives CASSLNIGRTDTQYF.

This clonotype showed up just a few times. The J gene is TRBJ1-1, the V gene TRBV27; D perhaps matches TRBD1 (5 bases). This CDR3 region has 15 residues. Germline CDR1 and CDR2: MNHEY and SMNVEV (reference sequence). The V end lost 8 bases, the J end lost 2 bases, and 18 bases lay between the germline ends. This CDR3 is CASGVGRTANTEAFF. The CDR3 coding sequence is TGTGCCAGCGGCGTGGGGCGAACAGCCAACACTGAAGCTTTCTTT.

This clonotype was found a few times. V gene TRBV28 combines with J gene TRBJ2-1; 11 bases match TRBD2. The CDR3 contains 18 residues. Trimming took 3 bases from V and 3 from J; bases not matched to a gene: 10. Germline V gives CDR1 MDHEN, CDR2 SYDVKM. This CDR3 reads CASSFEGTSGPIYNEQFF. The CDR3 bases are TGTGCCAGCAGTTTTGAGGGGACTAGCGGCCCTATCTACAATGAGCAGTTCTTC.

This clonotype appeared a few times. The rearrangement joins TRBV4-1 to TRBJ1-2, with D maybe TRBD1 (5 bases). Between the trimmed V and J ends, which lost 0 bases and 4 bases, there was a span of 15 bases. This CDR3 comprises 16 residues. The germline V gene encodes CDR1 MGHRA and CDR2 YSYEKL. CDR3 coding DNA: TGCGCCAGCAGCCAAGATACGGGGGACGGAGCCTATGGCTACACCTTC. Translation gives CASSQDTGDGAYGYTF.

This chain joins TRBV20-1 and TRBJ2-7; weak D call: TRBD2 (6 bases). The CDR3 has 16 amino acids. The V end was cut by 0 bases, the J end by 1 base, with 16 bases between. The germline V gene has CDR1 DFQATT and CDR2 SNEGSKA (reference sequence). CDR3 nucleotides: TGCAGTGCTAGAGACCTCGGGGGATGGAGGTCCTACGAGCAGTACTTC. Amino acid sequence: CSARDLGGWRSYEQYF.